This entry concerns a single T cell receptor beta chain. The source of the sample is a study of lymphopenia after photon versus proton radiotherapy. Clones were sequenced by immunoSEQ multiplex PCR, and TCRdb holds only the in-frame ones, with some missing. In the table there are 150,000 or so clones, more than 85% of which are singletons. This sample comprised peripheral blood, obtained from a patient treated with photon-based radiotherapy. The clonotype originates from a man aged 50 to 60 with gastric cancer.

The chain's CDR3 is CASSTGGKREHTQYF. The CDR3 DNA reads TGTGCCAGCAGCACCGGAGGGAAGCGGGAGCATACGCAGTATTTT. The chain employs TRBV11-3 and TRBJ2-3, with 8 bases lining up with TRBD2. CDR1 SGHNT and CDR2 YENEEA come from the germline V gene. V shed 5 bases and J 7 bases; nucleotides not matched to a gene: 11. The CDR3 spans 15 residues.